This T cell receptor beta chain comes out of a study of T cells in Graves' hyperthyroidism and ophthalmopathy. The wider study: Initial diagnosis, before any treatment, was when peripheral blood was collected.

This CDR3 has 11 amino acids. Trimming cost V 5 bases and J 2 bases, with 6 bases left between them. Germline lookup yields CDR1 GTSNPN and CDR2 SVGIG (reference sequence). This clonotype came up many times. Template material for amplifying TCR beta CDR3 regions consisted of RNA transcripts. An initial round of RT-PCR targeting the TCR CDR3 relied on the HTBI primer set. TCRdb itself ran the multiplex PCR reads through MiXCR, one entry per CDR3 protein. The sample contains about 580,000 distinct CDR3 sequences, 11% to 15% of which appear only once. The clonotype comes from a woman aged 25 to 39 with Graves' hyperthyroidism that later progressed to Graves' ophthalmopathy. Sequenced input: blood. The chain uses TRBV30 and TRBJ1-1; D not certain. The CDR3 loop reads CAWGYNTEAFF. The CDR3 nucleotides are TGTGCCTGGGGCTATAACACTGAAGCTTTCTTT.